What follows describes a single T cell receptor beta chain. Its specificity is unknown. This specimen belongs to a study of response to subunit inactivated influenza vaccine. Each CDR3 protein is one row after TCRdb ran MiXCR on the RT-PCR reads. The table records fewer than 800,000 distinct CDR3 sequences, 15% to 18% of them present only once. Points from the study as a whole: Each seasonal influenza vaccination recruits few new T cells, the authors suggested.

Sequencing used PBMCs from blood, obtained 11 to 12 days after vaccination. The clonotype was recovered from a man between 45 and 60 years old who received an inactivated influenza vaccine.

In nucleotides, the CDR3 is TGTGCCAGTAGTCCGACGGCAGGGAGCTCCTACAATGAGCAGTTCTTC. Its protein is CASSPTAGSSYNEQFF. The J gene is TRBJ2-1, the V gene TRBV19; D possibly uses TRBD1 or TRBD2 (5 bases each). The CDR3 is 16 amino acids. Germline V lookup: CDR1 LNHDA, CDR2 SQIVND (reference sequence). Trimming took 5 bases from V and 0 from J, leaving 14 bases between them.